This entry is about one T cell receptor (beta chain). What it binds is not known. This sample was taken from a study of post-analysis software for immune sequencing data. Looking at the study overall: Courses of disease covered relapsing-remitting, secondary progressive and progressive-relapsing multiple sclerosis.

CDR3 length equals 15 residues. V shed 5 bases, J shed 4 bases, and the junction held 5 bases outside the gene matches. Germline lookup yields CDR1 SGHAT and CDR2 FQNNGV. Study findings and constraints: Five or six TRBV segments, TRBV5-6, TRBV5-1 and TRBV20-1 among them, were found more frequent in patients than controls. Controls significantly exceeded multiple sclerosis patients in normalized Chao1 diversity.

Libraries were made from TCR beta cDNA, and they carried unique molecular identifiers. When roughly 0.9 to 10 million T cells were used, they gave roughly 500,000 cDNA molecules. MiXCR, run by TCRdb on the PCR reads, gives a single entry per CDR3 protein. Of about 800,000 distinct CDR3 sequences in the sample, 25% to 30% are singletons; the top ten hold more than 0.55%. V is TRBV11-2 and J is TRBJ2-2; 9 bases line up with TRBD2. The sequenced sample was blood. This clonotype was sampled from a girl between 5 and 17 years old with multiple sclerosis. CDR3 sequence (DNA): TGTGCCAGCAGCCCGGCTAGCGGGGTCACCGGGGAGCTGTTTTTT. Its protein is CASSPASGVTGELFF.